One and the same sample provided the 19 T cell receptor beta chains below, sequenced in a study of post-analysis software for immune sequencing data (dated by TCRdb to 2014 to 2015). What the research found in general, with its limitations: Patients showed significantly higher frequencies than controls for a handful of TRBV segments, among them TRBV5-6, TRBV5-1 and TRBV20-1.

Receptor libraries were prepared by PCR. Sequenced using an Illumina HiSeq 2500. To reduce PCR and sequencing biases, unique molecular identifiers were built into the TCR beta cDNA libraries. Clones were called with MiXCR by TCRdb after fastp trimmed the public reads at Q25, and only in-frame beta chains were retained. Merged by CDR3 protein, the rows form single entries marked with the most common genes and DNA. This sample lists hundreds of thousands of distinct CDR3 sequences; 55% to 70% were detected once. About 11% of the sample lies in the top ten. These receptors' targets are unknown. Sequences were obtained from blood. The receptors here all came from a girl aged 2 to 10 with multiple sclerosis.

The chain is built from TRBV20-1 and TRBJ2-1, with no clear D. V was clipped by 6 bases and J by 6 bases, with 18 bases between them. Germline values: CDR1 DFQATT, CDR2 SNEGSKA (reference sequence). This CDR3 has 14 residues. The CDR3 loop is CSATPSLPSNEQFF. CDR3 nucleotide sequence: TGCAGTGCCACCCCCAGCCTTCCGTCCAATGAGCAGTTCTTC.

The chain recombines TRBV4-3 with TRBJ2-5; D unclear. Trimming shortened V by 1 base and J by 5 bases, and 11 bases separated the two germline ends. The CDR3 is 14 residues long. Germline assignment: CDR1 LGHNA and CDR2 YSLEER. The CDR3, as DNA: TGCGCCAGCAGCCAAGGCTGGACCGGGGAGACCCAGTACTTC. It yields the protein CASSQGWTGETQYF.

The CDR3 DNA reads as TGCAGCGTGGGGCCGGGTTCGAGTGAGCAGTTCTTC. As protein: CSVGPGSSEQFF. This sequence joins TRBV29-1 and TRBJ2-1, with D perhaps TRBD1 (5 bases). CDR1 SQVTM and CDR2 ANQGSEA come from the germline V gene. The V gene lost 6 bases and the J gene lost 9 bases, with 15 bases spanning the gap. The length of the CDR3 is 12 residues.

The J gene is TRBJ1-2, the V gene TRBV7-9; D ambiguous. V lost 5 bases to trimming and J lost 4 bases, with 17 bases between them. The germline V gene has CDR1 SEHNR and CDR2 FQNEAQ (reference sequence). The CDR3 consists of 15 residues. The CDR3 DNA reads as TGTGCCAGCAGCCCCAGCTCAGGAGGAGGCTATGGCTACACCTTC. Translation: CASSPSSGGGYGYTF.

This chain uses TRBV29-1 with TRBJ2-5, with TRBD2 matching 7 bases. Germline V gene lookup returns CDR1 SQVTM and CDR2 ANQGSEA. The CDR3 covers 17 residues. Unmatched junction bases numbered 13, after V lost 2 bases and J lost 1 base. CDR3 sequence: CSVEKYEIAGLQETQYF. The CDR3 bases are TGCAGCGTTGAAAAATATGAGATAGCGGGCCTCCAAGAGACCCAGTACTTC.

This clonotype was observed a few times. The rearrangement uses TRBV12-3 or TRBV12-4 and TRBJ2-3; D ambiguous. CDR3 length equals 13 residues. The V end lost 7 bases, the J end lost 2 bases, and 10 bases lay between the germline ends. CDR3 sequence reads: CASNRATTDTQYF. The CDR3 bases are TGTGCCAGCAACAGAGCAACCACAGATACGCAGTATTTT.

The chain links TRBV7-9 to TRBJ2-7; possible D gene TRBD2, 7 bases. Looked up from germline, CDR1 is SEHNR and CDR2 is FQNEAQ (reference sequence). The CDR3 is 12 residues long. Between the trimmed V and J ends, which lost 8 bases and 3 bases, there was a span of 11 bases. This CDR3 is CASGGAIYEQYF. The CDR3 DNA follows: TGTGCCAGCGGGGGGGCCATCTACGAGCAGTACTTC.

This clonotype came up many times. This chain connects TRBV6-2 or TRBV6-3 to TRBJ2-1, with TRBD2 identical over 8 bases. The CDR3 contains 14 residues. V lost 6 bases, J lost 6 bases, and 7 bases stayed unmatched. CDR1 is MNHEY and CDR2 is SVGEGT in the germline V gene. The CDR3 sequence is CASRSRGGPNEQFF. CDR3 DNA: TGTGCCAGCAGATCACGGGGGGGCCCCAATGAGCAGTTCTTC.

The V call is TRBV7-2, the J call TRBJ1-2; 8 bases align to TRBD1. The length of the CDR3 is 15 residues. CDR1 is SGHTA, CDR2 FQGNSA, per germline. V lost 2 bases and J lost 2; bases outside the gene matches: 4. This chain's CDR3 is CASSLRTGSNYGYTF. CDR3 nucleotides: TGTGCCAGCAGCTTACGGACAGGGAGCAACTATGGCTACACCTTC.

This clonotype was observed a few times. V is TRBV5-1 and J is TRBJ2-4; 9 bases match TRBD1. Judging by the DNA end, TRBJ2-7 fits better; the J call may be wrong. Per the germline V gene, CDR1 is SGHRS and CDR2 is YFSETQ. The CDR3 is made up of 15 amino acids. This CDR3 reads CASSAAGTGLYEQYF. The CDR3 DNA reads as TGCGCCAGCAGCGCGGCGGGGACAGGGCTCTACGAGCAGTACTTC.

The rearrangement links TRBV7-2 to TRBJ2-7, with TRBD2 as a possible D gene (5 bases). The end of the DNA fits TRBJ2-5 better, so the J call may be wrong. The germline V gene encodes CDR1 SGHTA and CDR2 FQGNSA. The CDR3 totals 13 residues. This CDR3 is CASSPLPGETQYF. CDR3 nucleotide sequence: TGTGCCAGCAGCCCTCTACCGGGGGAGACCCAGTACTTC.

The rearrangement uses TRBV12-3 or TRBV12-4 and TRBJ2-1; TRBD2 might be the D (6 bases). The ends were cut back, 7 bases at V and 6 bases at J, with 19 bases in the middle. The length of the CDR3 is 15 residues. The CDR3 spells CASTWTPGLRNEQFF. In DNA, the CDR3 is TGTGCCAGCACCTGGACGCCGGGACTCCGCAATGAGCAGTTCTTC.

Notes on this clonotype: An end of the junction does not agree with germline; a read error may underlie this. The genes are TRBV20-1 and TRBJ2-5; 11 nucleotides line up with TRBD2. Germline CDR1 reads DFQATT; CDR2 reads SNEGSKA (reference sequence). The CDR3 sequence is 17 residues long. CDR3 amino acids: CSAGDRRLAGYQETQYF. The CDR3 DNA sequence: TGCAGTGCTGGAGACCGCCGACTAGCGGGGTACCAAGAGACCCAGTACTTC.

The CDR3: CAIRTGRRDNGYTF. CDR3 sequence (DNA): TGTGCCATCCGGACGGGCCGTAGGGATAATGGCTACACCTTC. This rearrangement joins TRBV10-3 to TRBJ1-2; D is unresolved. V was trimmed by 8 bases and J by 6 bases, leaving 19 bases between them. The CDR3 spans 14 residues. The germline V gene has CDR1 ENHRY and CDR2 SYGVKD.

The J gene is TRBJ2-7, the V gene TRBV5-1, with a possible D match to TRBD1 (6 bases). With the DNA end fitting TRBJ2-5 better, the J assignment may be wrong. CDR1 and CDR2 (germline): SGHRS, YFSETQ. This CDR3 contains 14 residues. CDR3 coding DNA: TGCGCCAGCAGCTCTCACACAGGGTTTGAGACCCAGTACTTC. It specifies CASSSHTGFETQYF.

This chain uses TRBV6-1 with TRBJ2-5, with 8 bases that match TRBD1. V was clipped by 6 bases and J by 5 bases; unmatched bases: 17. Per the germline V gene, CDR1 is MNHNS and CDR2 is SASEGT. This CDR3 spans 17 amino acids. The CDR3 sequence is CASSPGQVNLILETQYF. CDR3 bases: TGTGCCAGCAGCCCGGGACAGGTCAACCTAATTCTCGAGACCCAGTACTTC.

The genes are TRBV5-5 and TRBJ2-1; 9 nucleotides align to TRBD2. The CDR3 length is 17 residues. The V gene's germline CDR1 is SGHKS and CDR2 YYEKEE (reference sequence). Trimming took 0 bases from V and 0 from J; bases not matched to a gene: 4. The CDR3 DNA sequence: TGTGCCAGCAGCTTGGAACTAGCGGGCCGCTCCTACAATGAGCAGTTCTTC. It specifies CASSLELAGRSYNEQFF.

This rearrangement joins TRBV12-3 or TRBV12-4 to TRBJ1-2, with 11 nucleotides matching TRBD1. Losses at the gene ends were 7 bases for V and 1 base for J; bases not matched to a gene: 8. The CDR3 extends over 16 amino acids. CDR3 DNA: TGTGCCAGCACCGTCCCGGGACAGGGGGATAACTATGGCTACACCTTC. Encoded protein: CASTVPGQGDNYGYTF.

The V call is TRBV15, the J call TRBJ2-7; perhaps D is TRBD1 or TRBD2 (5 bases each). The CDR3 totals 16 residues. Trimming cost V 3 bases and J 3 bases, with 18 bases left between them. Germline CDR1 LNHNV, CDR2 YYDKDF (reference sequence). CDR3 region: CATSRGPEEVGYEQYF. For the CDR3, the DNA is TGTGCCACCAGCAGGGGACCGGAGGAGGTTGGCTACGAGCAGTACTTC.